Listed here are 3 T cell receptor beta chains from one sample, sequenced in a study of technical replicates of blood from a few donors. Sequencing was performed with immunoSEQ multiplex PCR; in TCRdb, only in-frame clones are kept and a portion is missing. The repertoire includes about 60,000 clones, roughly 86% of them detected once, and 4.5% to 5.5% sits in the top ten. Sequencing input: PBMCs. These receptors originate from a human donor in good health. Some clones in this sample may be carry-over from other donors' samples.

In its sample, this clone was seen once. The chain employs TRBV7-8 and TRBJ1-5, with D unclear. The CDR3 spans 12 residues. The germline V gene encodes CDR1 SGHVS and CDR2 FQNEAQ. Trimming took off 5 bases at V and 7 bases at J, with 9 bases between the two ends. CDR3 coding DNA: TGTGCCAGCAGCGCTCCCGGGCAGCCCCAGCATTTT. Its translation is CASSAPGQPQHF.

V and J are TRBV2 and TRBJ1-1, with unresolved D. V was shortened by 6 bases and J by 5 bases, with 16 bases between the two germline ends. Germline CDR1 and CDR2: SNHLY and FYNNEI. The CDR3 is 14 residues long. CDR3 residues: CASSRGRGWTEAFF. The CDR3 nucleotides read TGTGCCAGCAGCCGCGGACGGGGTTGGACTGAAGCTTTCTTT.

The chain uses TRBV27 and TRBJ1-4; 12 bases match TRBD1. Losses at the gene ends were 5 bases for V and 0 bases for J; bases not matched to a gene: 10. CDR3 length: 19 amino acids. Germline CDR1 MNHEY, CDR2 SMNVEV (reference sequence). CDR3: CASSPRDRGRISTNEKLFF. In nucleotides, the CDR3 is TGTGCCAGCAGTCCGCGGGACAGGGGGCGAATCTCAACTAATGAAAAACTGTTTTTT.